Here is one TCR beta chain with its context. It lacks a known antigen. No clone much larger than this one lies a single base away; base qualities are absent. The immunoSEQ Assay, a bias-controlled multiplex PCR, was used to amplify TCRbeta CDR3 regions from genomic DNA. The published analysis was carried out like this. Nucleated cell counts per sample were estimated from amplification of reference gene primers within the assay. To quantify the absolute abundance of each unique TCRbeta CDR3 rearrangement, sequence reads were collapsed and filtered. For each sample, productive Simpson clonality was calculated as the square root of Simpson's diversity index across productive rearrangements. Not all clones reach the TCRdb copy of this immuneACCESS table, which keeps in-frame sequences only. Checked studies attribute under half of the gap to unresolved V genes and leave the rest unexplained. That table furnishes V, J and clone size, whereas the DNA furnished D and trimming. This sample gives some 180,000 clones in total; around 79% of them show up just once. The ten top clones hold less than 7% of the sample.

The data were obtained in a study of blood T cell repertoires in COVID-19 (dated by TCRdb to 2020 to 2022). Describing the broader study: Collaborator samples came from the United States, Italy and Spain and covered acute and convalescent phases of COVID-19. The prospective study material was composed of cDNA or gDNA derived from T cells, B-cell-depleted T cells, or PBMCs. The dataset comprised deeply sampled blood TCRbeta repertoires from subjects exposed to, actively infected with, or recovered from COVID-19. A freely available public database, intended as a resource for researchers studying the immune response to SARS-CoV-2, is where the repertoires were released. Samples came from the ongoing ImmuneRACE study (first 160 participants) plus 1,254 subjects from 6 global collaborators. Sample metadata almost always included a de-identified subject ID, COVID-19 status, age in years and sex. Where available, HLA class I and class II types were obtained from metadata supplied by the sample provider rather than from assay-based typing. Here is what the overall study found, with its caveats: The quantity of clinical and demographic metadata differed by source and by participant and was supplied without curation.

One collaborating source in Seattle enrolled patients during active infection and followed them longitudinally through the course of disease. Each collaborating institution followed its own protocols to collect whole blood in K2EDTA tubes. Collaborator samples were shipped for TCRbeta analysis as frozen whole blood, isolated PBMCs, or DNA extracted from either sample type. The receptor's source is a woman aged 40 to 49 with COVID-19, enrolled during active disease. The sequencing input was peripheral blood.

At the DNA level, the sequence is TGTGCCAGCAGTATTGACAGGCAAAGCCTCTATGGCTACACCTTC. It specifies CASSIDRQSLYGYTF. The sequence links TRBV27 to TRBJ1-2, and possibly TRBD1, on 6 matching bases. Cut back by 5 bases and 4 bases, the V and J ends lie 17 bases apart. CDR3 length: 15 amino acids, cysteine to phenylalanine. CDR3 DNA is the only sequence kept; it has 45 bases, read in frame from the first base. CDR1 and CDR2 are read off the germline V gene (reference sequence) as MNHEY and SMNVEV.